These 2 T cell receptor beta chains originate from one sample sequenced in a study of blood T cell repertoires in COVID-19. Repertoires were generated with immunoSEQ multiplex PCR, while TCRdb's copy carries only in-frame clones and drops some. The sample lists 93,000 or so clones, over 75% seen once, with 10% to 15% in the top ten. The source material was peripheral blood. The receptor source for this set is a human donor in a cohort sampled during active or convalescent COVID-19.

This clone was picked up a small number of times. The J gene is TRBJ2-7, the V gene TRBV11-2; D is possibly TRBD2 (7 bases). The CDR3 is made up of 15 amino acids. With 0 bases removed from V and 4 bases from J, the gap between germline ends came to 13 bases. Germline V gene sequence: CDR1 SGHAT, CDR2 FQNNGV. The CDR3 DNA reads TGTGCCAGCAGCTTAGAGGGGGGGCTAGGGTACGAGCAGTACTTC. Translating gives CASSLEGGLGYEQYF.

In regard to this clone: This specimen includes other DNA sequences encoding the same CDR3. This chain links TRBV19 with TRBJ1-5; a weak D match, TRBD1 (6 bases). The CDR3 extends over 13 amino acids. Germline V CDR1 and CDR2: LNHDA, SQIVND (reference sequence). V was trimmed by 6 bases and J by 4 bases, leaving 10 bases between them. CDR3 amino acids: CASRGTGNQPQHF. CDR3 nucleotides: TGTGCCAGTAGGGGTACAGGGAATCAGCCCCAGCATTTT.